This T cell receptor (beta chain) derives from a study of shared clonotypes between healthy human individuals. Findings and limits, study-wide: The generation probabilities recorded for non-shared clonotypes fell below those of clonotypes shared by all four donors. The study's rarefaction showed incomplete sorted-subset sequencing despite large depth.

Repertoires were generated with immunoSEQ multiplex PCR, while TCRdb's copy carries only in-frame clones and drops some. The table lists about 1.4 million clones, approximately 96% of them singletons. A remark on this clone: The antigen is not known.

Donors comprised only Caucasian adults living in Nashville, Tennessee. Specimen: naive CD4+ T cells sorted from blood. Subset here: CD45RA+ positively selected. The source is a young man in good health.

The CDR3, as DNA: TGTGCCAGCAGCGTTGGGGTCAGGGACCACTACGAGCAGTACTTC. Translation gives CASSVGVRDHYEQYF. The chain links TRBV9 to TRBJ2-7, with D perhaps assigned TRBD1 or TRBD2 (5 bases each). The CDR3 runs to 15 residues. The germline gives CDR1 SGDLS, CDR2 YYNGEE. The germline V and J ends were trimmed by 2 bases and 3 bases, with 15 bases remaining between them.